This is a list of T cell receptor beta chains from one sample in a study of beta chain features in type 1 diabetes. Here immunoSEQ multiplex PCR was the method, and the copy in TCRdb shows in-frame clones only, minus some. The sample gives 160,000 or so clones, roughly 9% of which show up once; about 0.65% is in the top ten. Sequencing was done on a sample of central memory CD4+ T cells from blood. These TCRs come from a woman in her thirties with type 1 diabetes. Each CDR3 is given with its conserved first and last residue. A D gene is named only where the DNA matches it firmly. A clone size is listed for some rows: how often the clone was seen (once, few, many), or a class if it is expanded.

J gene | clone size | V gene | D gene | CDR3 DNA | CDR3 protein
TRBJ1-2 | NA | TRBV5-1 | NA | TGCGCCAGCAGCTTTGAGGTAGGGGAAGACTATGGCTACACCTTC | CASSFEVGEDYGYTF
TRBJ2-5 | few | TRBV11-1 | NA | TGTGCCAGCAGCTTAACTGGAGAGACCCAGTACTTC | CASSLTGETQYF
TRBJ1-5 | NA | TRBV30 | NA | TGTGCCTGGAGTGTAGGTCAGGTCGGCAATCAGCCCCAGCATTTT | CAWSVGQVGNQPQHF
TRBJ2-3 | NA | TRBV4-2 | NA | TGTGCCAGCAGCCAAGATAATAGGAGGGACTTCTCCACAGATACGCAGTATTTT | CASSQDNRRDFSTDTQYF
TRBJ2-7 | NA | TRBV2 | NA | TGTGCCAGCATCCGAGACTCCCAGAGCTCCTACGAGCAGTACTTC | CASIRDSQSSYEQYF
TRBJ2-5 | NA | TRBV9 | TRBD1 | TGTGCCAGCACCCGGACAGGGAAAGAGACCCAGTACTTC | CASTRTGKETQYF
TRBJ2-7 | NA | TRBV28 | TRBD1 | TGTGCCAGCAGTAGGACAGGGGCCTACGAGCAGTACTTC | CASSRTGAYEQYF
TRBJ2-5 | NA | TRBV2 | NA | TGTGCCAGCAGTACGCGGGGAGAGACCCAGTACTTC | CASSTRGETQYF
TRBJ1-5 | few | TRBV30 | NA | TGTGCCTGGAGTGTAAGAGCGGGCTCGGATCAGCCCCAGCATTTT | CAWSVRAGSDQPQHF
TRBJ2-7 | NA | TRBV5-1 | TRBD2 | TGCGCCAGCAGCTTGCTAGCGGACGCCCACGAGCAGTACTTC | CASSLLADAHEQYF
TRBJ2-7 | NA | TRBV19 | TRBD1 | TGTGCCAGTACCAAAGAGGGACAGGGCTTCTACGAGCAGTACTTC | CASTKEGQGFYEQYF
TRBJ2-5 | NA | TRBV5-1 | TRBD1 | TGCGCCAGCAGCCCCGGGACAGGGGAGGGAGAGACCCAGTACTTC | CASSPGTGEGETQYF
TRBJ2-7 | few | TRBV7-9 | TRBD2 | TGTGCCAGCAGCATGGTAGCGGGAGTTGGTGGCGAGCAGTACTTC | CASSMVAGVGGEQYF
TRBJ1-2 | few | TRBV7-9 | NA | TGTGCCAGCAAACGGGATGCTGACTATGGCTACACCTTC | CASKRDADYGYTF
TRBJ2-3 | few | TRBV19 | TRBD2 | TGTGCCAGTAGGGATCCTAGCGGAAGCACAGATACGCAGTATTTT | CASRDPSGSTDTQYF
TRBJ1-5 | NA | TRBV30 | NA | TGTGCCTGGAGTAGGAGTCGTCAGCCCCAGCATTTT | CAWSRSRQPQHF
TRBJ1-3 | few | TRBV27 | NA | TGTGCCAGCAGTTTAAGGAGTAACTCTGGAAACACCATATATTTT | CASSLRSNSGNTIYF
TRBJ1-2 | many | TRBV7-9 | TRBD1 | TGTGCCAGCAGCTTAACAGGGGTATTTGGCTATGGCTACACCTTC | CASSLTGVFGYGYTF
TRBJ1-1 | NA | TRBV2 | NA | TGTGCCAGCAGTGATCCGACAGCGAACACTGAAGCTTTCTTT | CASSDPTANTEAFF
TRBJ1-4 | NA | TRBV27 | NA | TGTGCCAGCAGTTTAAGTCGACTCGAAAAACTGTTTTTT | CASSLSRLEKLFF
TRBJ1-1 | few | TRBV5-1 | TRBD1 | TGCGCCAGCAGCTTGGAGGCAGGGGGCGGAAACACTGAAGCTTTCTTT | CASSLEAGGGNTEAFF
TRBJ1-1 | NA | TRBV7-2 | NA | TGTGCCAGCAGCTCTTGGGGGGCTGAAGCTTTCTTT | CASSSWGAEAFF
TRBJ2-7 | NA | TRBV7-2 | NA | TGTGCCAGCAGCTTAGCACAGCTCTACGAGCAGTACTTC | CASSLAQLYEQYF
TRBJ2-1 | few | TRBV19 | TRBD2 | TGTGCCAGTAGAGCGACTAGCGGAGCCTACAATGAGCAGTTCTTC | CASRATSGAYNEQFF
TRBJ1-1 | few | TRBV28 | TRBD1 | TGTGCCAGCTACAGGGGGAGCACTGAAGCTTTCTTT | CASYRGSTEAFF